A selection of T cell receptor beta chains follows, all from one sample in a study of regulatory T cells in long-lasting Graves disease. TCRdb processed the multiplex PCR reads anew with MiXCR; each CDR3 protein has one entry. The data show some 220,000 distinct CDR3 sequences, less than 20% seen once. A further study also used this sample, focusing on T cells in Graves' hyperthyroidism and ophthalmopathy.

The sequencing here drew on peripheral blood mononuclear cells (PBMCs), taken at new diagnosis, from a patient treated with antithyroid drugs. The receptors stem from a woman in her twenties or thirties with Graves disease. CDR3s leave out the opening cysteine and the closing phenylalanine or tryptophan.

j_gene | v_gene | CDR3aa
NA | TRBV20-1 | SAGPSGSLNNEQF
TRBJ1-1 | TRBV27 | ASSFLTGPEAF
TRBJ2-6 | TRBV27 | ASSPRTSGRSKSSGANVLT
TRBJ1-1 | TRBV9 | ASSTPRGANTEAF
TRBJ1-2 | TRBV6-5 | ASSYGRIAGERGYT
TRBJ1-4 | TRBV6-5 | ASSLLRGNEKLF
TRBJ1-3 | TRBV14 | ASSHLGTASGNTIY
TRBJ2-4 | TRBV30 | AWSGANIQY
TRBJ1-2 | TRBV12-3/TRBV12-4 | ASSQGGREAYGYT
TRBJ2-5 | TRBV20-1 | SADERETQY
TRBJ2-1 | TRBV6-1 | ASSPPGQASNEQF
TRBJ1-4 | TRBV6-2/TRBV6-3 | ASSKQGVGGEKLF
TRBJ1-5 | TRBV30 | AWSVGRGYSNQPQH
TRBJ1-1 | TRBV6-5 | ASSYSNTEAF
TRBJ2-2 | TRBV2 | ASNIQGASNTGELF
TRBJ1-2 | TRBV30 | AWTGAFDYGYT
TRBJ1-1 | TRBV30 | AWNGRGQTLNTEAF
TRBJ1-1 | TRBV27 | ASSFGMGTNTEAF
TRBJ2-6 | TRBV20-1 | SVSDRAGANVLT
TRBJ2-1 | TRBV7-8 | ASCVPGGPYNEQF
TRBJ2-3 | TRBV24-1 | ATRTRPPTDTQY
TRBJ2-1 | TRBV18 | ASSPPFGQGADVSYNEQF
TRBJ2-2 | TRBV3-1 | ASSPLHGDAGELF
TRBJ2-3 | TRBV28 | ASSGTGGSTDTQY
TRBJ2-1 | TRBV2 | ASSDTGLSPKSSYNKQF
TRBJ2-5 | TRBV29-1 | SGGLAGGRETQY
TRBJ2-7 | TRBV15 | ATSPSDRFGQLYEQY
TRBJ2-4 | TRBV27 | ASRRGQVGGGAKNIQY
TRBJ2-5 | TRBV4-2 | ASSQEAGRGDQETQY
TRBJ1-5 | TRBV6-5 | ASSYLSEGQPQH
TRBJ2-5 | TRBV7-8 | ASSPTQETQY
TRBJ1-1 | TRBV4-1 | ASSRHVRGQRDTEAF
TRBJ2-3 | TRBV6-5 | ASSYSAEGATDTQY
TRBJ2-3 | TRBV3-1 | ASSQGQGPAPTDTQY